The clone carrying this TCR beta chain was counted many times. No antigen is known for it. The CDR3 length is 12 residues. Germline V gene data show CDR1 as LGHDT and CDR2 as YNNKEL (reference sequence). V was clipped by 3 bases and J by 3 bases, with 5 bases between them. The entry originates in a study of early T cells in non-severe SARS-CoV-2 infection. Study in general: Sequenced material consisted of bulk RNA (from unsorted whole blood), and chains were unpaired.

Study-level results: VDJdb-based annotation leaned toward anti-spike CD8 responses and missed private and CD4 specificities.

Unique molecular identifiers (one per individual cDNA molecule) were attached. TCRdb reprocessed the 5' RACE reads with MiXCR, giving one entry per CDR3 protein. The profile covers roughly 71,000 distinct CDR3 sequences, with under 15% appearing a single time and approximately 5.2% taken by the ten largest. The sequence was obtained from an adult who was a healthcare worker with PCR-confirmed SARS-CoV-2 infection or an uninfected control (not recorded which). Material: whole blood. The V gene is TRBV3-1, the J gene TRBJ2-5; D is ambiguous. CDR3 DNA: TGTGCCAGCAGCCACGAAGAAGAGACCCAGTACTTC. It translates to CASSHEEETQYF.